This T cell receptor beta chain was captured by sequencing in a study of Graves' ophthalmopathy and Graves' hyperthyroidism. The study, taken as a whole, reports: Blood repertoires reportedly contained most expanded thyroid clonotypes above 0.001 frequency. The model's prediction of ophthalmopathy progression had 70.59% sensitivity and around 72% specificity.

Germline V gives CDR1 DFQATT, CDR2 SNEGSKA (reference sequence). Trimming took 4 bases from V and 9 from J; bases not matched to a gene: 9. This CDR3 contains 14 residues. Amplification of the TCR beta CDR3 regions used RNA transcripts (as template). HTBI primers were employed in first-round RT-PCR, then a second-round multiplex PCR followed. TCRdb reprocessed the multiplex PCR reads with MiXCR, giving one entry per CDR3 protein. The table lists 650,000 to 900,000 distinct CDR3 sequences, roughly two fifths of them singletons. Every ophthalmopathy donor presented moderate-to-severe activity, CAS ≥3, NOSPECS ≥4 and duration under 3 months. Establishment of the diagnosis relied upon clinical symptoms, serum thyroxine, TRAb, thyroid ultrasound and orbital computed tomography. Notes on this clonotype: Its cognate antigen is unknown.

The sequence came from an adult man with Graves' ophthalmopathy. Sequencing input: peripheral blood. The V gene is TRBV20-1, the J gene TRBJ1-6; 7 nucleotides match TRBD1. CDR3 nucleotides: TGCAGTGCTATTTCCGGGACAGTCGTTTCACCCCTCCACTTT. Protein sequence: CSAISGTVVSPLHF.